This T cell receptor (beta chain) was obtained from a study of T cells after somatic rescue of genetic block. V lost 5 bases and J lost 4; bases outside the gene matches: 4. Germline V lookup: CDR1 MNHEY, CDR2 SMNVEV (reference sequence). The CDR3 has 14 amino acids. A note on this clone: Other DNA sequences in this sample translate to the same CDR3.

Here immunoSEQ multiplex PCR was the method, and the copy in TCRdb shows in-frame clones only, minus some. The data show roughly 55,000 clones, about 96% seen once. This clonotype was sampled from a child younger than two. The V call is TRBV27, the J call TRBJ2-7, with TRBD1 identical over 11 bases. The sequenced sample was peripheral blood mononuclear cells (PBMCs). This chain's CDR3 is CASSPGTGGYEQYF. The DNA for the CDR3 is TGTGCCAGCAGTCCCGGGACAGGGGGTTACGAGCAGTACTTC.